This T cell receptor beta chain was identified during a study of OX40 agonist ivuxolimab in advanced cancers. Only in-frame clones appear in the TCRdb table, and some are missing; sequencing was by immunoSEQ multiplex PCR. There are 55,000 to 85,000 clones in the sample; just over 85% occur only once, and about 0.78% lies in the top ten. The study's findings and limits: Partial responders at 0.1-3.0 mg/kg showed near-lowest clonal expansion.

This CDR3 is built from 15 residues. Germline V gene lookup returns CDR1 SQVTM and CDR2 ANQGSEA. Deletions cut 4 bases from V and 4 bases from J, with 20 bases between. Comment on this clone: Its target is unknown.

The chain carries TRBV29-1 and TRBJ2-7; TRBD1 might be the D (6 bases). This TCR was recovered from an adult with an advanced solid tumor such as melanoma, head and neck, liver or kidney cancer. The source was CD4+ or CD8+ T cells sorted from blood, collected in a trial of the OX40 agonist ivuxolimab. The CDR3 loop reads CSVGTGTMGWYEQYF. The CDR3 nucleotides are TGCAGCGTTGGGACCGGGACAATGGGCTGGTACGAGCAGTACTTC.